This paragraph covers one TCR beta chain sequence. Germline CDR1 is SNHLY and CDR2 is FYNNEI. The V gene lost 8 bases and the J gene lost 0 bases, with 2 bases spanning the gap. The length of the CDR3 is 10 residues. These data come from a study of OX40 agonist ivuxolimab in advanced cancers. Exclusion of a patient followed from autoimmune disease history or systemic immunosuppression. Profiled with immunoSEQ multiplex PCR; TCRdb holds only in-frame clones, not every one. The sample consists of around 90,000 clones, approximately 90% of them appearing once. The source material was CD4+ or CD8+ T cells sorted from blood, sampled in a trial of the OX40 agonist ivuxolimab. This TCR was recovered from an adult with an advanced solid tumor such as melanoma, head and neck, liver or kidney cancer. This chain joins TRBV2 and TRBJ2-7; no clear D gene. The CDR3 region has the DNA TGTGCCAGCTTCTCCTACGAGCAGTACTTC. Protein: CASFSYEQYF.